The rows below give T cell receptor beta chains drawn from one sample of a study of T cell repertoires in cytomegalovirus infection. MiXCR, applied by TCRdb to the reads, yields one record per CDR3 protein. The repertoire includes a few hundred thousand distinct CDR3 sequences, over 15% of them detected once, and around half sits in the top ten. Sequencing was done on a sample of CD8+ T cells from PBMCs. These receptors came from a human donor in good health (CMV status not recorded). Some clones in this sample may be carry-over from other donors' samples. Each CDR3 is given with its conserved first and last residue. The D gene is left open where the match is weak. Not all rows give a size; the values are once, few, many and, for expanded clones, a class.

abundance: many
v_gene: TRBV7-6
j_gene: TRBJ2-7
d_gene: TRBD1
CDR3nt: TGTGCCAGCAGCCCGCGACAGGGCAGAAGGGACGAGCAGTACTTC
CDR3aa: CASSPRQGRRDEQYF

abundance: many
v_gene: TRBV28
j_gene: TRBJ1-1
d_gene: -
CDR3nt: TGTGCCACCCAAGATGTTCTGAACACTGAAGCTTTCTTT
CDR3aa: CATQDVLNTEAFF

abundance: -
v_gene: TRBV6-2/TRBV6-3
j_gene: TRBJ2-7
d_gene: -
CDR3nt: TGTGCCAGCAGTCAACAGGGACTACTCTACGAGCAGTACTTC
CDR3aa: CASSQQGLLYEQYF

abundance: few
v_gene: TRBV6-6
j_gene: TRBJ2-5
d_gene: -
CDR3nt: TGTGCCAGCAGTTACTCGACCGGGCAGCAAGAGACCCAGTACTTC
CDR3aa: CASSYSTGQQETQYF

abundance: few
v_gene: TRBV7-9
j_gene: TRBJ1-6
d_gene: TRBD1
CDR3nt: TGTGCCAGCAGCTCCCCGGGACAGGGGAGTTTCTTT
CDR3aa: CASSSPGQGSFF

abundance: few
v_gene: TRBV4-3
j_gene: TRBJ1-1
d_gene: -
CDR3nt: TGCGCCAGCAGCCAAGTGGCAAACACTGAAGCTTTCTTT
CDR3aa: CASSQVANTEAFF

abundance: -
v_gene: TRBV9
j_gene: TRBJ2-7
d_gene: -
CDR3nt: TGTGCCAGCAGCGGTAAACCGGGACGGGACTACGAGCAGTACTTC
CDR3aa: CASSGKPGRDYEQYF

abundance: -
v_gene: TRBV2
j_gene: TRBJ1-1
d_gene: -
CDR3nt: TGTGCCAGCATCAGGAGGGAGACAGACTTGAACACTGAAGCTTTCTTT
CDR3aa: CASIRRETDLNTEAFF

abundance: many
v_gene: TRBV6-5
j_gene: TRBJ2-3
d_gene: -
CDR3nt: TGTGCCAGCAGTTACCGGATCCCCAGCGGGCCCAGCACAGATACGCAGTATTTT
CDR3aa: CASSYRIPSGPSTDTQYF

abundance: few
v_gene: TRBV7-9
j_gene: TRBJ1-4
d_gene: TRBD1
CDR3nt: TGTGCCAGCAGCTCCCCAGGGGGATCTGAAAAACTGTTTTTT
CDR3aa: CASSSPGGSEKLFF

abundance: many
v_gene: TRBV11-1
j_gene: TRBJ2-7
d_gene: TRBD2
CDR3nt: TGTGCCAGCAGCTTACCTTTTGTGGCAGCGGGGGGAGCCTACGAGCAGTACTTC
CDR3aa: CASSLPFVAAGGAYEQYF

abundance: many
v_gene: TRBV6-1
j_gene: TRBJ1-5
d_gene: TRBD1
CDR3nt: TGTGCCAGCAGCGGCGCGGACAGGGTAGGGACTCATCAGCCCCAGCATTTT
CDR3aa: CASSGADRVGTHQPQHF

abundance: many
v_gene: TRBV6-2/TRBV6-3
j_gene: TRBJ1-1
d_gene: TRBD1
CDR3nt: TGTGCCAGCAGTTGGGACAGGGGTCGGGGTACAACTGAAGCTTTCTTT
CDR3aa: CASSWDRGRGTTEAFF

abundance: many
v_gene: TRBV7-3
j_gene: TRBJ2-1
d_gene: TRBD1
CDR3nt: TGTGCCAGCAGCCCCCGGGACAGCTCCTACAATGAGCAGTTCTTC
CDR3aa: CASSPRDSSYNEQFF

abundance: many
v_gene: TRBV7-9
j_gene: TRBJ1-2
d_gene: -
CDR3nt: TGTGCCAGCAGCTTAGTGTCGAGTGGGGTTGGCTATGGCTACACCTTC
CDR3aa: CASSLVSSGVGYGYTF

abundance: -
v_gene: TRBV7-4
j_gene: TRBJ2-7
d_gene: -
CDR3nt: TGTGCCAGCATCCAGGAGGACAGCACCTACGAGCAGTACTTC
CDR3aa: CASIQEDSTYEQYF

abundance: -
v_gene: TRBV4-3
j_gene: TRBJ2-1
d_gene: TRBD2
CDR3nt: TGCGCCAGCAGCCAGCGAGAAGGACTAGCTGGGTCCAATGAGCAGTTCTTC
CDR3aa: CASSQREGLAGSNEQFF

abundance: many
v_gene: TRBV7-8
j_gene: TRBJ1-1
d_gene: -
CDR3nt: TGTGCCAGCAGCTTGGAAGGGTCGGCTTTCTTT
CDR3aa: CASSLEGSAFF

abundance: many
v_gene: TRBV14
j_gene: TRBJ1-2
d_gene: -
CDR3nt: TGTGCCAGCAGCCAAGAGACAGTACCTTATGGCTACACCTTC
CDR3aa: CASSQETVPYGYTF

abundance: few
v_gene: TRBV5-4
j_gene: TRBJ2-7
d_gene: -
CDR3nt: TGTGCCAGCAGCTTCGGCGGGATTGGGGAGCAGTACTTC
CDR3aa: CASSFGGIGEQYF

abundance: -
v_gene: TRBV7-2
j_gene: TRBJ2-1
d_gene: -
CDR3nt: TGTGCCAGCAGCTTAGTTCCTACAGGGCTGGGCAAAAACATTCAGTTCTTC
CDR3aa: CASSLVPTGLGKNIQFF

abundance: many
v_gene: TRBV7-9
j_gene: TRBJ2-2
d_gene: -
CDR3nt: TGTGCCAGCAGCTTACCAACGGACAGCGGGGAGCTGTTTTTT
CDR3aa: CASSLPTDSGELFF

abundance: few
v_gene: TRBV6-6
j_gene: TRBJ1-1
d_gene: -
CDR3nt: TGTGCCAGCAGGGCGGCTACTTGGAACACTGAAGCTTTCTTT
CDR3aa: CASRAATWNTEAFF

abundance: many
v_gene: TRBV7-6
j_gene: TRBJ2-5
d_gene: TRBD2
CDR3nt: TGTGCCAGCAGCTTAGCCAGCGGGGACCAAGAGACCCAGTACTTC
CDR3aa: CASSLASGDQETQYF

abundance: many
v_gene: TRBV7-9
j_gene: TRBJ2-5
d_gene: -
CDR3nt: TGTGCCAGCAGCCGCGGCGTGGGGGTCCAAGAGACCCAGTACTTC
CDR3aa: CASSRGVGVQETQYF

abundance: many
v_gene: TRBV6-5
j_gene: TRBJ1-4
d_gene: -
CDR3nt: TGTGCCAGCAGTCCCGGTTGGGGAGGGGGTGAAAAACTGTTTTTT
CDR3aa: CASSPGWGGGEKLFF

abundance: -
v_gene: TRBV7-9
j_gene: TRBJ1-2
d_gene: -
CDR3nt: TGTGCCAGCAGCGCCCGACAGAATGGCTACACCTTC
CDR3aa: CASSARQNGYTF

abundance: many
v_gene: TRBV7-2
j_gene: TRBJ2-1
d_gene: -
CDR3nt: TGTGCCAGCAGCTATCGGCCCGGGGATCAATATGGTGAGCAGTTCTTC
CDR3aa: CASSYRPGDQYGEQFF

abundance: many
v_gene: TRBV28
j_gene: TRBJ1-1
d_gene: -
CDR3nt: TGTGCCAGCAGTTTACCCTCGGGACACCTGGTGGGAGCTTTCTTT
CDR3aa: CASSLPSGHLVGAFF

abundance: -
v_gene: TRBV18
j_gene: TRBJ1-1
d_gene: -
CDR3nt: TGTGCCAGCTCACCCGACAGGAGGCAGAACACTGAAGCTTTCTTT
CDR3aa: CASSPDRRQNTEAFF

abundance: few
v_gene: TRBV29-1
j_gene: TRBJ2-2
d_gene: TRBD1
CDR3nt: TGCAGCGTCCTGGGACAGGGGTTGAACACCGGGGAGCTGTTTTTT
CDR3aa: CSVLGQGLNTGELFF

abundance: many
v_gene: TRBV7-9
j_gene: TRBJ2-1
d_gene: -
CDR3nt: TGTGCCAGCAGCTTAGGTGTCTCTGGCGATGAGCAGTTCTTC
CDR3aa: CASSLGVSGDEQFF

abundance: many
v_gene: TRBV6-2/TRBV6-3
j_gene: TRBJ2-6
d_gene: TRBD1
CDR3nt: TGTGCCAGCAGTCCCCCGGACAGGGACAGGTCTGGGGCCAACGTCCTGACTTTC
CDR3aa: CASSPPDRDRSGANVLTF

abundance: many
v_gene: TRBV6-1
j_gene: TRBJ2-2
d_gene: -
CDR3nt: TGTGCCAGCAGTGAAGCGCTCCGGACAGTCCTTAACACCGGGGAGCTGTTTTTT
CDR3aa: CASSEALRTVLNTGELFF

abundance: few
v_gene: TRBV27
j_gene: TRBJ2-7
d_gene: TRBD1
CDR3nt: TGTGCCAGCAGTTTCGGACAGGGGGCTGAGCAGTACTTC
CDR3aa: CASSFGQGAEQYF

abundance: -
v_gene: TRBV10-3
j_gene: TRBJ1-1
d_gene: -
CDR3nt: TGTGCCATCAGTGAACCCGGGACCACTGAAGCTTTCTTT
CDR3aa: CAISEPGTTEAFF

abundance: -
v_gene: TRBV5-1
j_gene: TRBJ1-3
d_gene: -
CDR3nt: TGCGCCAGCAGCCCCCTCGGGAACTCTGGAAACACCATATATTTT
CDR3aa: CASSPLGNSGNTIYF

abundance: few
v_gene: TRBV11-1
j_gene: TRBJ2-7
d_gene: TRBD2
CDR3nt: TGTGCCAGCAGCCCCATCCGTCGGGAGGACGAGCAGTACTTC
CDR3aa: CASSPIRREDEQYF

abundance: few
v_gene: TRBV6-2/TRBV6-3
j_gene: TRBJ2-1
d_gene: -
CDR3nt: TGTGCCAGCCGCCTCCCCGGGACCCCAGGTGAGCAGTTCTTC
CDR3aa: CASRLPGTPGEQFF

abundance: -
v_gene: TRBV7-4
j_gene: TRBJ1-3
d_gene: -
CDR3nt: TGTGCCAGCAGCTCCTCGACAGCTGGAAACACCATATATTTT
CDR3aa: CASSSSTAGNTIYF

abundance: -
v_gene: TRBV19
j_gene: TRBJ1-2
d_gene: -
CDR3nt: TGTGCCAGTATTGGGGGCTTTGGCTACACCTTC
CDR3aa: CASIGGFGYTF

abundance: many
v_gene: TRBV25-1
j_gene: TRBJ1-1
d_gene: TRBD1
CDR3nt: TGTGCCAGCAGCCTAGGACAGGGGTTTAACACTGAAGCTTTCTTT
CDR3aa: CASSLGQGFNTEAFF

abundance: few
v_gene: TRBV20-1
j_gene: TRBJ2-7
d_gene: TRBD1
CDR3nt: TGCAGTGCATACCGGGACAGGGGGTTTACCTACGAGCAGTACTTC
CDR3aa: CSAYRDRGFTYEQYF

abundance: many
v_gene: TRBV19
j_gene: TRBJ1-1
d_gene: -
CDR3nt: TGTGCCAGTAGTATGGAGGGGGGCACTGAAGCTTTCTTT
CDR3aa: CASSMEGGTEAFF

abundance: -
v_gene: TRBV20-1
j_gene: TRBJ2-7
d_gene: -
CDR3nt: TGCAGTGCTAGAGATCTTTCAGGGGACTCCTACGAGCAGTACTTC
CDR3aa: CSARDLSGDSYEQYF

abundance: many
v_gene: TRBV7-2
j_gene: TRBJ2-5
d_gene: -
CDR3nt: TGTGCCAGCAGCTTATTAGGGGGGAGCCAAGAGACCCAGTACTTC
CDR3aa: CASSLLGGSQETQYF

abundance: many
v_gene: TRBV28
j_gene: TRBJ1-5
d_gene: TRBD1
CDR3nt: TGTGCCAGCAGGGAACCCGGGACAGGCAATCAGCCCCAGCATTTT
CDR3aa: CASREPGTGNQPQHF

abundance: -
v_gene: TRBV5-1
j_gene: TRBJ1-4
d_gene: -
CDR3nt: TGCGCCAGCAGCCCGGTCGACGGGGGGCGTTTTGGTGAAAAACTGTTTTTT
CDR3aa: CASSPVDGGRFGEKLFF

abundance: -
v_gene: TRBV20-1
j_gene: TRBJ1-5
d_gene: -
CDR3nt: TGCAGTGCTAGAGATCCTGGATCAGGAGGCAATCAGCCCCAGCATTTT
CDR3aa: CSARDPGSGGNQPQHF

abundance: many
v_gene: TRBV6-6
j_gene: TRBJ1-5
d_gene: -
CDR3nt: TGTGCCAGCAGTTACGGTGCGGCGGGGAGGGGCAATCAGCCCCAGCATTTT
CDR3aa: CASSYGAAGRGNQPQHF